A single T cell receptor (beta chain) is shown here with its context. The germline V and J ends were trimmed by 5 bases and 7 bases, with 15 bases remaining between them. The length of the CDR3 is 15 residues. The germline CDR1 and CDR2 sequences are SGHAT and FQNNGV. Treatment: around 19 received Ad26.COV2.S at low or high dose, single or two shots; 5 received placebo; per-sample allocation not given. Day 63 after the first vaccine or placebo injection was the time point for sampling. These data originate in a study of Ad26.COV2.S vaccination and SARS-CoV-2 variants. Repertoires were generated with immunoSEQ multiplex PCR, while TCRdb's copy carries only in-frame clones and drops some. Among hundreds of thousands of clones listed, around nine tenths were seen once.

This sequence originates from a person between 18 and 65 years old who received the Ad26.COV2.S COVID-19 vaccine or a placebo. The genes are TRBV11-2 and TRBJ1-6, with a tentative D call TRBD1 (5 bases). The sequenced sample was peripheral blood, obtained in a trial of Ad26.COV2.S vaccine versus placebo. CDR3 sequence reads: CASSATGTRNSPLHF. CDR3 nucleotides: TGTGCCAGCAGCGCAACCGGGACGCGGAATTCACCCCTCCACTTT.